The clone carrying this T cell receptor (beta chain) was seen many times. This entry belongs to a study of T cells after yellow fever vaccination. The germline V gene has CDR1 SGHTA and CDR2 FQGTGA. This CDR3 is built from 14 residues. V lost 6 bases and J 2 bases, leaving 14 bases between the germline ends. The 5'RACE template-switching step produced TCR cDNA and added a universal primer site and UMIs. From the 5' RACE reads, TCRdb called clonotypes with MiXCR, one entry per CDR3 protein. Here the sample spans 100,000 to 150,000 distinct CDR3 sequences, 6% to 8% being singletons. This chain links TRBV7-3 with TRBJ2-7; weak D call: TRBD2 (5 bases). The origin of this receptor is a man aged 18-30 years who received the YFV17D yellow fever vaccine. Sequenced here: CD4+ T cells sorted from PBMCs, sampled 9 to 10 days after the first yellow fever vaccination. This chain's CDR3 is CASSDYVQPYEQYF. Written as DNA, the CDR3 is TGTGCCAGCAGTGACTACGTCCAACCCTACGAGCAGTACTTC.